One sample yielded the 29 T cell receptor beta chains listed below, sequenced in a study of cytomegalovirus exposure and HLA in healthy donors. The PCR contained 60 Vbeta and 13 Jbeta primers. Sequencing used immunoSEQ multiplex PCR; TCRdb keeps in-frame clones, though not all of them. Of a few hundred thousand clones listed, about 83% are singletons. The sequenced sample was PBMCs. The receptors here all came from a girl aged 5 to 17 in good health and CMV-seronegative.

This clone occurred once. The gene calls are TRBV5-1 and TRBJ1-6; D is undetermined. Germline lookup yields CDR1 SGHRS and CDR2 YFSETQ. V lost 3 bases to trimming and J lost 7 bases, with 8 bases between them. The CDR3 is made up of 13 amino acids. The CDR3 sequence is CASSSERNSPLHF. The CDR3 DNA reads TGCGCCAGCAGCTCGGAGCGGAATTCACCCCTCCACTTT.

The genes are TRBV10-3 and TRBJ2-5; TRBD1 matches at 7 bases. The V gene's germline CDR1 is ENHRY and CDR2 SYGVKD. The CDR3 covers 16 residues. V dropped 2 bases and J dropped 7; count of bases not matched to a gene: 13. DNA of the CDR3: TGTGCCATCAGTGAGCCAGGACAGGCAGAACCTGGGACCCAGTACTTC. It translates to CAISEPGQAEPGTQYF.

The gene calls are TRBV19 and TRBJ1-2; D gene uncertain. V was clipped by 1 base and J by 8 bases, with 14 bases between them. The CDR3 is 14 amino acids. Germline V lookup: CDR1 LNHDA, CDR2 SQIVND (reference sequence). The CDR3 sequence is CASSIVGRDFGYTF. DNA for the CDR3: TGTGCCAGTAGTATAGTTGGCAGAGACTTCGGCTACACCTTC. The full variable domain, its missing parts supplied by reference TRBV19 and TRBJ1-2, is DGGITQSPKYLFRKEGQNVTLSCEQNLNHDAMYWYRQDPGQGLRLIYYSQIVNDFQKGDIAEGYSVSREKKESFPLTVTSAQKNPTAFYLCASSIVGRDFGYTFGSGTRLTVV.

The V gene is TRBV28, the J gene TRBJ2-7; TRBD1 aligns across 8 bases. The CDR3 totals 13 residues. Trimming cost V 10 bases and J 2 bases; bases outside gene matches: 7. Germline V lookup: CDR1 MDHEN, CDR2 SYDVKM. The CDR3 nucleotides read TGTGCCACACGGCGGACAGGGACCTACGAGCAGTACTTC. Amino acids: CATRRTGTYEQYF.

The V call is TRBV7-3, the J call TRBJ2-3; 9 bases agree with TRBD2. The ends lost 8 bases at V and 2 bases at J; junction bases unmatched: 5. The CDR3 has 14 residues. CDR1 is SGHTA and CDR2 is FQGTGA in the germline V gene. CDR3: CASAAGGYTDTQYF. The CDR3 coding sequence is TGTGCCAGCGCTGCGGGAGGGTACACAGATACGCAGTATTTT.

The chain couples TRBV28 to TRBJ2-5, with D perhaps matching TRBD2 (5 bases). The germline V and J ends were trimmed by 5 bases and 5 bases, with 15 bases remaining between them. This CDR3 has 14 amino acids. CDR1 MDHEN and CDR2 SYDVKM come from the germline V gene. The CDR3 region has the DNA TGTGCCAGCAGTGGTACTAGTACGATGGAGACCCAGTACTTC. Amino acids: CASSGTSTMETQYF.

The chain uses TRBV21-1 and TRBJ1-5; the table's D call, TRBD1, has no DNA check behind it. TRBV21-1 is a pseudogene. The CDR3 is 14 amino acids. The CDR3 protein is CASSTRGQNQPQHF. The CDR3 DNA reads TGTGCCAGCAGCACCCGGGGACAGAATCAGCCCCAGCATTTT.

The genes are TRBV27 and TRBJ1-2; 7 bases are a match to TRBD1. This CDR3 comprises 15 residues. Germline V gives CDR1 MNHEY, CDR2 SMNVEV (reference sequence). V lost 4 bases to trimming and J lost 6 bases; unmatched junction nucleotides: 11. The chain's CDR3 is CASSSSRQGMHGYTF. The CDR3 DNA reads TGTGCCAGCAGTTCCTCTAGACAGGGAATGCATGGCTACACCTTC.

The CDR3 here is CAWRVLPTGYDGYTF. CDR3 DNA sequence: TGTGCCTGGAGAGTCTTACCGACAGGGTACGATGGCTACACCTTC. This chain joins TRBV30 and TRBJ1-2; 7 bases align to TRBD1. This CDR3 contains 15 residues. The ends lost 3 bases at V and 6 bases at J; junction bases unmatched: 13. Germline V lookup: CDR1 GTSNPN, CDR2 SVGIG (reference sequence).

V usage is TRBV15 and J usage is TRBJ1-5, with D tentatively TRBD1 (5 bases). From germline, CDR1 is LNHNV and CDR2 YYDKDF (reference sequence). The CDR3 loop spans 14 amino acids. Trimming removed 2 bases from V and 7 bases from J, with 12 bases in between. The CDR3 DNA is TGTGCCACCAGCAGAACAGGATCACAGCAGCCCCAGCATTTT. Protein product: CATSRTGSQQPQHF.

The CDR3 spells CASRADAGGATEAFF. DNA for the CDR3: TGTGCCAGCAGAGCTGACGCAGGCGGGGCTACTGAAGCTTTCTTT. This chain joins TRBV5-4 and TRBJ1-1, with D maybe TRBD1 (5 bases). This CDR3 spans 15 amino acids. From germline, CDR1 is SGHNT and CDR2 YYREEE (reference sequence). V dropped 5 bases and J dropped 5 bases, with 19 bases sitting between them.

The chain carries TRBV5-4 and TRBJ2-5; TRBD2 might be the D (6 bases). The V gene's germline CDR1 is SGHNT and CDR2 YYREEE (reference sequence). The CDR3 extends over 14 amino acids. Trimming removed 3 bases from V and 2 bases from J, with 11 bases in between. The CDR3, as DNA: TGTGCCAGCAGCTCTGCGGGGAAGCAAGAGACCCAGTACTTC. Its protein is CASSSAGKQETQYF.

This chain links TRBV6-5 with TRBJ2-7; 10 bases agree with TRBD1. J was trimmed by 3 bases and V by 6 bases; bases with no gene match: 5. The CDR3 is 14 residues long. CDR1 and CDR2 from the germline V gene are MNHEY and SVGAGI. CDR3 DNA: TGTGCCAGCAGGCGACAGGGGGCAAGCTACGAGCAGTACTTC. Protein product: CASRRQGASYEQYF.

The V and J genes are TRBV29-1 and TRBJ1-1; TRBD1 matches 7 bases. Germline CDR1 is SQVTM and CDR2 is ANQGSEA. The CDR3 is 15 amino acids. Trimming cost V 7 bases and J 0 bases; bases outside gene matches: 11. The CDR3 bases are TGCAGCGGGAACAGGGGCTCGGAGGTGAACACTGAAGCTTTCTTT. Its protein product is CSGNRGSEVNTEAFF.

The J gene is TRBJ2-3, the V gene TRBV5-1; 13 bases line up with TRBD2. Germline lookup yields CDR1 SGHRS and CDR2 YFSETQ. The CDR3 has 16 residues. V was clipped by 4 bases and J by 2 bases; unmatched bases: 4. CDR3 in amino acids: CASSRTSGGTTDTQYF. CDR3 nucleotide sequence: TGCGCCAGCAGCCGGACTAGCGGGGGCACCACAGATACGCAGTATTTT.

This rearrangement joins TRBV9 to TRBJ2-7, with 12 nucleotides matching TRBD1. This CDR3 has 15 residues. The trim removed 4 bases at V and 2 bases at J, leaving 4 bases unmatched. Germline loops: CDR1 SGDLS, CDR2 YYNGEE. This CDR3 reads CASSTGTGGTYEQYF. The DNA of the CDR3 is TGTGCCAGCAGCACCGGGACAGGGGGCACCTACGAGCAGTACTTC.

The V gene is TRBV5-6, the J gene TRBJ1-1; TRBD1 matches at 8 bases. The CDR3 contains 16 residues. From germline, CDR1 is SGHDT and CDR2 YYEEEE. Trimming took 4 bases from V and 4 from J; bases not matched to a gene: 12. In nucleotides, the CDR3 is TGTGCCAGCAGCACAGAGGGCAGGGGGCGAGTCACTGAAGCTTTCTTT. Its translation: CASSTEGRGRVTEAFF.

V is TRBV7-6 and J is TRBJ1-1; perhaps TRBD1 as D (6 bases). The ends were cut back, 5 bases at V and 1 base at J, with 11 bases in the middle. This CDR3 is 14 amino acids long. Germline assignment: CDR1 SGHVS and CDR2 FNYEAQ. The CDR3 loop reads CASSTGTKNTEAFF. In DNA, the CDR3 is TGTGCCAGCAGCACAGGGACAAAGAACACTGAAGCTTTCTTT.

CDR3 protein: CASSDLTGKSSYEQYF. The CDR3 DNA sequence: TGTGCCAGCAGTGACCTGACAGGGAAAAGCTCCTACGAGCAGTACTTC. V and J are TRBV6-1 and TRBJ2-7, with 7 bases matching TRBD1. CDR1 MNHNS and CDR2 SASEGT come from the germline V gene. This CDR3 spans 16 amino acids. The V gene end was trimmed by 3 bases and the J gene end by 0 bases; junction bases not matched to a gene: 8.

This chain uses TRBV2 with TRBJ1-6, with 9 positions matching TRBD1. The CDR3 sequence is 18 residues long. V trimming: 2 bases; J trimming: 3 bases; junction bases outside the gene matches: 8. Looked up from germline, CDR1 is SNHLY and CDR2 is FYNNEI. The CDR3 DNA reads as TGTGCCAGCAGTGAACAGACAGGGGGGATACTCTATAATTCACCCCTCCACTTT. Translation: CASSEQTGGILYNSPLHF. The whole variable domain, remainder taken from reference TRBV2 and TRBJ1-6, is EPEVTQTPSHQVTQMGQEVILRCVPISNHLYFYWYRQILGQKVEFLVSFYNNEISEKSEIFDDQFSVERPDGSNFTLKIRSTKLEDSAMYFCASSEQTGGILYNSPLHFGNGTRLTVT.

This clone was found once. The chain couples TRBV6-5 to TRBJ1-2, with TRBD1 matching 7 bases. This CDR3 is 16 amino acids long. Per germline, CDR1 MNHEY and CDR2 SVGAGI. Losses at the gene ends were 0 bases for V and 10 bases for J; bases not matched to a gene: 14. CDR3 loop: CASSYSTQEGAFVYTF. In DNA form, the CDR3 reads TGTGCCAGCAGTTACTCGACCCAGGAGGGGGCGTTTGTCTACACCTTC.

The V call is TRBV18, the J call TRBJ1-1, with 7 bases lining up with TRBD1. The germline V gene has CDR1 KGHSH and CDR2 LQKENI. V was clipped by 3 bases and J by 1 base; unmatched bases: 2. The CDR3 runs 14 residues. In DNA, the CDR3 is TGTGCCAGCTCACCGGGACAGTGGAACACTGAAGCTTTCTTT. Translating it yields CASSPGQWNTEAFF.

The chain recombines TRBV9 with TRBJ1-1; D remains ambiguous. The CDR3 has 14 residues. Deletions cut 0 bases from V and 0 bases from J, with 6 bases between. Germline values: CDR1 SGDLS, CDR2 YYNGEE. CDR3 DNA: TGTGCCAGCAGCGTAGGTCAGGTGAACACTGAAGCTTTCTTT. This translates into CASSVGQVNTEAFF.

This clone was observed a few times. CDR3 loop: CASSLVLAGHEQYF. For the CDR3, the DNA is TGCGCCAGCAGCTTGGTGTTAGCGGGGCACGAGCAGTACTTC. The chain joins TRBV5-1 to TRBJ2-7; TRBD2 matches 8 bases. Germline V gene lookup returns CDR1 SGHRS and CDR2 YFSETQ. The V segment lost 0 bases and the J segment 5 bases; nucleotides outside the gene matches: 4. CDR3 length: 14 residues.

This rearrangement joins TRBV6-5 to TRBJ1-1; unclear D gene. V gave up 0 bases and J gave up 0 bases, with 11 bases separating them. Per the germline V gene, CDR1 is MNHEY and CDR2 is SVGAGI. This CDR3 has 16 amino acids. Here the CDR3 DNA reads TGTGCCAGCAGTTACTCGGCGGAAACCATGAACACTGAAGCTTTCTTT. This codes for CASSYSAETMNTEAFF.

The chain couples TRBV28 to TRBJ1-5; 9 positions match TRBD1. Losses at the gene ends were 1 base for V and 4 bases for J; bases not matched to a gene: 5. Germline lookup yields CDR1 MDHEN and CDR2 SYDVKM. The CDR3 covers 16 residues. CDR3 amino acids: CASSLYGDRVNQPQHF. The CDR3 coding sequence is TGTGCCAGCAGTTTATATGGGGACAGGGTGAATCAGCCCCAGCATTTT.

The rearrangement joins TRBV15 to TRBJ1-5; tentatively, D is TRBD1 (6 bases). This CDR3 comprises 15 residues. Looked up from germline, CDR1 is LNHNV and CDR2 is YYDKDF (reference sequence). V lost 0 bases to trimming and J lost 7 bases, with 13 bases between them. CDR3: CATSRDRGAGQPQHF. CDR3 DNA sequence: TGTGCCACCAGCAGAGATCGGGGGGCTGGACAGCCCCAGCATTTT. Based on the CDR3 plus reference TRBV15 and TRBJ1-5, the full variable domain is DAMVIQNPRYQVTQFGKPVTLSCSQTLNHNVMYWYQQKSSQAPKLLFHYYDKDFNNEADTPDNFQSRRPNTSFCFLDIRSPGLGDTAMYLCATSRDRGAGQPQHFGDGTRLSIL.

The rearrangement links TRBV28 to TRBJ1-4; 10 bases agree with TRBD1. V was pared by 4 bases and J by 4 bases, with 0 bases of the junction left unmatched. The CDR3 is 14 residues long. Germline CDR1 MDHEN, CDR2 SYDVKM. In nucleotides, the CDR3 is TGTGCCAGCAGTTGGACAGGGGGTAATGAAAAACTGTTTTTT. It is translated as CASSWTGGNEKLFF.

The V gene is TRBV6-5, the J gene TRBJ2-7; D is possibly TRBD2 (5 bases). V was pared by 0 bases and J by 11 bases, with 14 bases between. Germline V lookup: CDR1 MNHEY, CDR2 SVGAGI. The CDR3 sequence is 13 residues long. Written as DNA, the CDR3 is TGTGCCAGCAGTTACTCGAGGGCCGAAGAGGAGTACTTC. Its translation: CASSYSRAEEEYF.